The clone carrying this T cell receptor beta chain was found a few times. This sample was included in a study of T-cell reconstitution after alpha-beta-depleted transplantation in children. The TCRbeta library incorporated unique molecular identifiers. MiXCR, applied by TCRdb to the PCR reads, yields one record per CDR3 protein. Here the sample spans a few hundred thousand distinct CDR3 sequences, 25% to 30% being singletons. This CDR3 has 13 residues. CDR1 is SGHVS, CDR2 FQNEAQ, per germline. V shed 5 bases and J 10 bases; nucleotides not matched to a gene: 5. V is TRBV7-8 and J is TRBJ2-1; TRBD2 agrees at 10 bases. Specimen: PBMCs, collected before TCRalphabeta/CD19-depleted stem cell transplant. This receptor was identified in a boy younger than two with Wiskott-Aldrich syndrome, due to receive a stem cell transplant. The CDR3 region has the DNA TGTGCCAGCAGCCCAAGGACTAGCGGCGAGCAGTTCTTC. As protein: CASSPRTSGEQFF.